Listed below are T cell receptor beta chains from one sample, sequenced in a study of response to subunit inactivated influenza vaccine. TCRdb reanalysed the RT-PCR reads using MiXCR and keeps one entry per CDR3 protein. The sample records about 650,000 distinct CDR3 sequences, around 13% being singletons. The source material was PBMCs from blood, sampled less than 15 days before vaccination. Source of these receptors: a man aged 50-60 years who received an inactivated influenza vaccine. Both conserved end residues are part of each CDR3. D genes are given only for firm matches. Size is omitted from some rows. Given values are once, few, many or a class for expanded clones.

clone_size | d_call | j_call | v_call | cdr3_nt | cdr3_aa
. | TRBD2 | TRBJ2-1 | TRBV4-3 | TGCGCCAGCAGCCACACCGGGCGGGGGAGCTCCTACAATGAGCAGTTCTTC | CASSHTGRGSSYNEQFF
many | . | TRBJ2-7 | TRBV25-1 | TGTGCCAGCAGAGCGGCCGCCTCCTACGAGCAGTACTTC | CASRAAASYEQYF
. | TRBD2 | TRBJ2-2 | TRBV9 | TGTGCCAGCAGCGCGGGCCACGGGGCGGGAGTAATCGGGGAGCTGTTTTTT | CASSAGHGAGVIGELFF
once | TRBD2 | TRBJ2-3 | TRBV27 | TGTGCCAGCAGTTCCGGGACTAGCGGGGGGGCTCGGCCGCAGTATTTT | CASSSGTSGGARPQYF
few | TRBD1 | TRBJ2-7 | TRBV5-6 | TGTGCCAGCACCTTCGGGACAGGGGGCGAGCAGTACTTC | CASTFGTGGEQYF
few | . | TRBJ2-2 | TRBV7-2 | TGTGCCAGCAGCTCCTCCGTGGGAACCGGGGAGCTGTTTTTT | CASSSSVGTGELFF
few | . | TRBJ2-7 | TRBV3-1 | TGTGCCAGCAGCCAAGAGGGATCCTACGAGCAGTACTTC | CASSQEGSYEQYF
many | . | TRBJ2-1 | TRBV6-2/TRBV6-3 | TGTGCCAGCAGCCATTCCAATGAGCAGTTCTTC | CASSHSNEQFF
. | TRBD2 | TRBJ2-3 | TRBV20-1 | TGCAGTGCTGCGGACCTGGGCTCTAGCGGAGGGCCCGCAGATACGCAGTATTTT | CSAADLGSSGGPADTQYF
. | . | TRBJ1-1 | TRBV7-9 | TGTGCCAGCAGCCAACCGAAAGGGAGCACTGAAGCTTTCTTT | CASSQPKGSTEAFF
few | . | TRBJ2-5 | TRBV5-1 | TGCGCCAGCAGCATTGACGTCGGGGGCCAAGAGACCCAGTACTTC | CASSIDVGGQETQYF
many | . | TRBJ2-3 | TRBV5-1 | TGCGCCAGCAGCTTGTGGGGACTGACAGATACGCAGTATTTT | CASSLWGLTDTQYF
few | . | TRBJ2-4 | TRBV20-1 | TGCAGTGCTAGAGTGGGAGTTGGCGGGGCCAAAAACATTCAGTACTTC | CSARVGVGGAKNIQYF
. | TRBD1 | TRBJ2-1 | TRBV5-1 | TGCGCCAGCAGCTCCACCGGGACAGGGGGCTACAATGAGCAGTTCTTC | CASSSTGTGGYNEQFF
. | . | TRBJ2-3 | TRBV4-2 | TGTGCCAGCAGCCAAGACCGTGACACAGATACGCAGTATTTT | CASSQDRDTDTQYF
few | TRBD2 | TRBJ2-3 | TRBV5-1 | TGCGCCAGCAGCTTGTCGACTAGCGGGAGCGCAGATACGCAGTATTTT | CASSLSTSGSADTQYF
. | TRBD2 | TRBJ2-3 | TRBV7-2 | TGTGCCAGCAGCTTAACCCTAGCGGGGGCCTTTAGCACAGATACGCAGTATTTT | CASSLTLAGAFSTDTQYF
. | TRBD1 | TRBJ2-3 | TRBV20-1 | TGCAGTGCGATCGACAGGGGGCGAAGCACAGATACGCAGTATTTT | CSAIDRGRSTDTQYF
many | . | TRBJ1-2 | TRBV29-1 | TGCAGCGTTGGGCAGACAAGGAATCGTGGCTACACCTTC | CSVGQTRNRGYTF
few | . | TRBJ2-7 | TRBV29-1 | TGCAGCGCCACGTATCCGGACAACTCCTACGAGCAGTACTTC | CSATYPDNSYEQYF
. | . | TRBJ2-1 | TRBV6-5 | TGTGCCAGCAGTTACAAGCGAGGGCCGACCTACAATGAGCAGTTCTTC | CASSYKRGPTYNEQFF
. | TRBD1 | TRBJ2-1 | TRBV29-1 | TGCAGCGTTAACAGGGGTAATGAGCAGTTCTTC | CSVNRGNEQFF
few | TRBD1 | TRBJ1-2 | TRBV4-3 | TGCGCCAGCAGCCAAACAGGGGGAAAAGGGTATGGCTACACCTTC | CASSQTGGKGYGYTF
few | . | TRBJ1-5 | TRBV7-8 | TGTGCCAGCAGCTTAGGTAGCAGGTCTGGTCAGCCCCAGCATTTT | CASSLGSRSGQPQHF
. | . | TRBJ2-5 | TRBV2 | TGTGCCAGCAGTGGACAGCGTCAAGAGACCCAGTACTTC | CASSGQRQETQYF
few | . | TRBJ2-7 | TRBV7-9 | TGTGCCAGCAGCTTGGGAACGGACGAGCAGTACTTC | CASSLGTDEQYF
. | . | TRBJ2-5 | TRBV9 | TGTGCCAGCAGCGTAGTCGGAGCCCCCGCGGGAATTGGAGAGACCCAGTACTTC | CASSVVGAPAGIGETQYF
few | TRBD2 | TRBJ2-1 | TRBV28 | TGTGCCAGCAGCTTCTGGCGGGAGGGCTACAATGAGCAGTTCTTC | CASSFWREGYNEQFF
many | . | TRBJ2-7 | TRBV10-3 | TGTGCCATCAGCGCCACAGTTGCCGAGCAGTACTTC | CAISATVAEQYF
few | TRBD2 | TRBJ2-1 | TRBV28 | TGTGCCAGCAGTTTATGGACTAGCGGGAGTAAGGGTAATGAGCAGTTCTTC | CASSLWTSGSKGNEQFF
few | TRBD2 | TRBJ2-3 | TRBV11-2 | TGTGCCAGCAGCTTAGACCTAGCGGGAGGAAGAAGGGATACGCAGTATTTT | CASSLDLAGGRRDTQYF
many | . | TRBJ2-2 | TRBV27 | TGTGCCAGCAAGGGGTCGACAGGAGACACCGGGGAGCTGTTTTTT | CASKGSTGDTGELFF
. | TRBD1 | TRBJ2-7 | TRBV7-2 | TGTGCCAGCAGCTTCGACAGGGGACGTATGTCCTACGAGCAGTACTTC | CASSFDRGRMSYEQYF
many | . | TRBJ2-3 | TRBV5-6 | TGTGCCAGCAGGATTACAGGGGAGGGAGATACGCAGTATTTT | CASRITGEGDTQYF
many | . | TRBJ2-7 | TRBV10-3 | TGTGCCATCAGTGAGCTGTACCGTTTAGGGGGGGTCTCCTACGAGCAGTACTTC | CAISELYRLGGVSYEQYF
few | . | TRBJ2-2 | TRBV27 | TGTGCCAGCAGCACCCCGATTTTTCTCAACACCGGGGAGCTGTTTTTT | CASSTPIFLNTGELFF
. | TRBD1 | TRBJ2-5 | TRBV12-3/TRBV12-4 | TGTGCCAGCAGTTTGACCCGGGACAGAAAAGAGACCCAGTACTTC | CASSLTRDRKETQYF
few | TRBD1 | TRBJ2-7 | TRBV29-1 | TGCAGCGTTCGGGACAGGGGGATGTCCTACGAGCAGTACTTC | CSVRDRGMSYEQYF
few | . | TRBJ1-1 | TRBV4-2 | TGTGCCAGCAGCCAAGTTGCTAGGAACACTGAAGCTTTCTTT | CASSQVARNTEAFF
few | . | TRBJ2-1 | TRBV10-3 | TGTGCCATCAGTGAGAGCGGTTCCTACAATGAGCAGTTCTTC | CAISESGSYNEQFF
. | . | TRBJ1-2 | TRBV24-1 | TGTGCCACCAGGCCGGGGCCGACGGTCGGCTACACCTTC | CATRPGPTVGYTF
few | . | TRBJ2-3 | TRBV18 | TGTGCCAGCGCCGCGGGAATCACAGATACGCAGTATTTT | CASAAGITDTQYF
. | TRBD2 | TRBJ2-5 | TRBV10-3 | TGTGCCATCAGTGAGTCTGGGACTAGCGGGAGTCGGGTAGAGACCCAGTACTTC | CAISESGTSGSRVETQYF
few | . | TRBJ2-7 | TRBV6-2/TRBV6-3 | TGTGCCAGCAGTTACTACAGTACGGTCTCCTACGAGCAGTACTTC | CASSYYSTVSYEQYF
. | TRBD1 | TRBJ2-1 | TRBV20-1 | TGCAGTGCCAAACCCGGGACAGGGACCTACAATGAGCAGTTCTTC | CSAKPGTGTYNEQFF
. | . | TRBJ2-1 | TRBV11-2 | TGTGCCAGCAGCCAATTGGGTCTAGCGTACAATGAGCAGTTCTTC | CASSQLGLAYNEQFF
. | . | TRBJ2-3 | TRBV3-1 | TGTGCCAGCAGCCAGTCGGGCGGGATCCGCACAGATACGCAGTATTTT | CASSQSGGIRTDTQYF
. | . | TRBJ2-2 | TRBV29-1 | TGCAGCGTTCGGGCGGGGACAGCACAGGGCGGGGAGCTGTTTTTT | CSVRAGTAQGGELFF
. | TRBD1 | TRBJ1-5 | TRBV12-3/TRBV12-4 | TGTGCCAGCAGTTTTCGGACAGGGATAGATCAGCCCCAGCATTTT | CASSFRTGIDQPQHF
. | TRBD2 | TRBJ2-2 | TRBV3-1 | TGTGCCAGCAGCCAAGATTTAAGTTTTGGCGGGGGGAACACCGGGGAGCTGTTTTTT | CASSQDLSFGGGNTGELFF
few | . | TRBJ2-1 | TRBV18 | TGTGCCAGCTCACCGAATCGGAAGAATGAGCAGTTCTTC | CASSPNRKNEQFF
. | . | TRBJ2-5 | TRBV4-2 | TGTGCCAGCAGCCACACCCAGGAACCAGGAACCCAGTACTTC | CASSHTQEPGTQYF
few | . | TRBJ1-3 | TRBV28 | TGTGCCAGCGCGTTTCAGGGAGGCTCTGGAAACACCATATATTTT | CASAFQGGSGNTIYF
. | . | TRBJ2-5 | TRBV20-1 | TGCAGTGCTAGGGCCCGAGGCGGGGCCATGAAAGAGACCCAGTACTTC | CSARARGGAMKETQYF
. | . | TRBJ2-5 | TRBV30 | TGTGCCTGGAGTGTACAACTCCAGGAAGAGACCCAGTACTTC | CAWSVQLQEETQYF